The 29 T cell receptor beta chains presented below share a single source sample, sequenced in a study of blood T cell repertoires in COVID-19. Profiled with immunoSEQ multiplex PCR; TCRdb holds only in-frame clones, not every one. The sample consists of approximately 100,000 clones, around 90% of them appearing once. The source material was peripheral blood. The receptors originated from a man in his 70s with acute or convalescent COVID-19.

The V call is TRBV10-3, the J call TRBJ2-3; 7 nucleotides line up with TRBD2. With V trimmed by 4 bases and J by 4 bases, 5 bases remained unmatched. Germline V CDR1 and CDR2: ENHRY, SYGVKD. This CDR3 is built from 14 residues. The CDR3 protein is CAISAGGEADTQYF. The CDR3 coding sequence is TGTGCCATCAGTGCTGGGGGGGAGGCAGATACGCAGTATTTT.

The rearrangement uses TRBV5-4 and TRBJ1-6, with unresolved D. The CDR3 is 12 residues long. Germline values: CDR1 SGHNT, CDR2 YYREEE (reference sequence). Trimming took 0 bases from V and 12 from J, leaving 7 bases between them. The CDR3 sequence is CASSLGPLPLHF. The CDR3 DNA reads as TGTGCCAGCAGCTTGGGTCCCTTACCCCTCCACTTT. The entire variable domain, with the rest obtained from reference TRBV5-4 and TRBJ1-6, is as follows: ETGVTQSPTHLIKTRGQQVTLRCSSQSGHNTVSWYQQALGQGPQFIFQYYREEENGRGNFPPRFSGLQFPNYSSELNVNALELDDSALYLCASSLGPLPLHFGNGTRLTVT.

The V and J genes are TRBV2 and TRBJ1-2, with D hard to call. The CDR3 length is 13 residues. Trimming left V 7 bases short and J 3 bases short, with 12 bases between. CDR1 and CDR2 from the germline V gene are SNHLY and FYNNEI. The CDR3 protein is CASNRERDYGYTF. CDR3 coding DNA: TGTGCCAGCAATAGGGAGCGGGACTATGGCTACACCTTC.

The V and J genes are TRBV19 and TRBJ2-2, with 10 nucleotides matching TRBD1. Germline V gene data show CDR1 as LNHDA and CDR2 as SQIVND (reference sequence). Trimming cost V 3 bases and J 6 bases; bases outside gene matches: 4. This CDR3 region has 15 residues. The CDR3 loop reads CASSIRQGASGELFF. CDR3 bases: TGTGCCAGTAGTATCCGACAGGGGGCTTCCGGGGAGCTGTTTTTT.

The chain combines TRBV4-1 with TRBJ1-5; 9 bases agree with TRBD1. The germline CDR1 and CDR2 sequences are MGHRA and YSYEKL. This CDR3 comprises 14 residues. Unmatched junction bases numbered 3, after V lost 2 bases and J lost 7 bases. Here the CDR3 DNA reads TGCGCCAGCAGCCAACCGGGACAGGGACAGCCCCAGCATTTT. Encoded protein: CASSQPGQGQPQHF.

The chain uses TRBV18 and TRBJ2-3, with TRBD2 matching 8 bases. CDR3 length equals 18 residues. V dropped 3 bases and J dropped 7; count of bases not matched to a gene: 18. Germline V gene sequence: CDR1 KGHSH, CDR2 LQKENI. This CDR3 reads CASSPSSGAGGPGNTQYF. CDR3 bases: TGTGCCAGCTCACCTTCCTCTGGGGCGGGAGGCCCCGGGAATACGCAGTATTTT.

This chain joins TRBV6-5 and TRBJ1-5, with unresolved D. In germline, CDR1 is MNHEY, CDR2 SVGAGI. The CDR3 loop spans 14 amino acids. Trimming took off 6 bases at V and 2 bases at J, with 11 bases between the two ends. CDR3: CASSRFQGNQPQHF. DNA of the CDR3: TGTGCCAGCAGCCGGTTCCAGGGCAATCAGCCCCAGCATTTT.

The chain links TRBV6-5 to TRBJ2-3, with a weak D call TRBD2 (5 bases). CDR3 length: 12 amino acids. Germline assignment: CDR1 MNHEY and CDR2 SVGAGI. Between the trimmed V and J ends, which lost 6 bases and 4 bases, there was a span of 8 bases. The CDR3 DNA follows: TGTGCCAGCAGAGCACTAGCAGATACGCAGTATTTT. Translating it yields CASRALADTQYF.

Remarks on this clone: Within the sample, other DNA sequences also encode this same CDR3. The CDR3 coding sequence is TGTGCCAGCAGCCAAGATCAAGGAGCGGGAACCACTGGGGAGCTGTTTTTT. Amino acid sequence: CASSQDQGAGTTGELFF. V usage is TRBV3-1 (or the pseudogene TRBV3-2) and J usage is TRBJ2-2; 7 nucleotides agree with TRBD2. The ends lost 0 bases at V and 8 bases at J; junction bases unmatched: 12. From germline, CDR1 is LGHDT and CDR2 YNNKEL (reference sequence). CDR3 length: 17 residues.

The CDR3 protein is CASSGRRTVNTEAFF. The CDR3, as DNA: TGTGCCAGCAGCGGGAGGCGGACCGTGAACACTGAAGCTTTCTTT. V and J are TRBV3-1 (or the pseudogene TRBV3-2) and TRBJ1-1; D ambiguous. The CDR3 has 15 residues. The V end was cut by 5 bases, the J end by 0 bases, with 13 bases between. CDR1 is LGHDT, CDR2 YNNKEL, per germline (reference sequence).

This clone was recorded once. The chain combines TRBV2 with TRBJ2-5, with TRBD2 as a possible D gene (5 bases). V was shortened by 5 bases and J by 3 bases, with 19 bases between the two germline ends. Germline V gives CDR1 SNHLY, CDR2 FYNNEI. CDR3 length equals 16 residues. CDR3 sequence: CASSHLPASNEETQYF. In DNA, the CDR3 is TGTGCCAGCAGTCACCTACCCGCTAGCAATGAAGAGACCCAGTACTTC.

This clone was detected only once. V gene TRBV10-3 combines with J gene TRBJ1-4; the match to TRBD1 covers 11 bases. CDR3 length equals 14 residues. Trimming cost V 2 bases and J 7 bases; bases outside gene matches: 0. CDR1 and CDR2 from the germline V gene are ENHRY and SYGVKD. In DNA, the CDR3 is TGTGCCATCAGTGAGGGGACAGGGGGTGAAAAACTGTTTTTT. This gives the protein CAISEGTGGEKLFF.

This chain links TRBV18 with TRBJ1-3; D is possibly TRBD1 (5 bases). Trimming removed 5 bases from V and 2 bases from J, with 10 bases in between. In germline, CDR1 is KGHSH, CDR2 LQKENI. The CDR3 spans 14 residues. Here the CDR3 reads CASSSGTTGNTIYF. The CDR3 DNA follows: TGTGCCAGCTCATCAGGGACTACTGGAAACACCATATATTTT.

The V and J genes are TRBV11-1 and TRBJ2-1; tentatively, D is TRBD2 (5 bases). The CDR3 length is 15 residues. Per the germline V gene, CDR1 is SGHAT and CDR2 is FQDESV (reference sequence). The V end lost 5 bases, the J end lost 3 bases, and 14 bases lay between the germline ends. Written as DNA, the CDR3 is TGTGCCAGCAGCAAAGGGAGTCCCGTCTACAATGAGCAGTTCTTC. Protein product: CASSKGSPVYNEQFF. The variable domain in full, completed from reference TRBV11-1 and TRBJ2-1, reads EAEVAQSPRYKITEKSQAVAFWCDPISGHATLYWYRQILGQGPELLVQFQDESVVDDSQLPKDRFSAERLKGVDSTLKIQPAELGDSAMYLCASSKGSPVYNEQFFGPGTRLTVL.

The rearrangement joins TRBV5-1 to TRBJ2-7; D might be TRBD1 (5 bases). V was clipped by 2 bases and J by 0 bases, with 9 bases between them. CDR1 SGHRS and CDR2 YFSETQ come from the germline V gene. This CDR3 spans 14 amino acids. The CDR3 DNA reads TGCGCCAGCAGCTTACAGGCCAGCTCCTACGAGCAGTACTTC. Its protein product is CASSLQASSYEQYF.

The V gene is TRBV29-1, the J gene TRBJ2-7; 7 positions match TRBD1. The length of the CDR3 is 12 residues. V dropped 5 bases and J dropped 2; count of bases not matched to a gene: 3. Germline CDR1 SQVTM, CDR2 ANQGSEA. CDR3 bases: TGCAGCGTTAACAGGGGTACCTACGAGCAGTACTTC. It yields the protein CSVNRGTYEQYF.

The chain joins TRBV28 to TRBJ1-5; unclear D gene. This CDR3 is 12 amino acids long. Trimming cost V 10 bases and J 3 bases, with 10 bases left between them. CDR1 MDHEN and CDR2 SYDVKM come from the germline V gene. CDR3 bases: TGTGCCACTACAGCAAACAATCAGCCCCAGCATTTT. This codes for CATTANNQPQHF.

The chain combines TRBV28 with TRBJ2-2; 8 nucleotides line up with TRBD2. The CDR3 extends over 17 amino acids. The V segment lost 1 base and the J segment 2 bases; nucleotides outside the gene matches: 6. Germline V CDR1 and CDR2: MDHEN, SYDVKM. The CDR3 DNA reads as TGTGCCAGCAGTTTATCTGGACTAGCTGAAAACACCGGGGAGCTGTTTTTT. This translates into CASSLSGLAENTGELFF.

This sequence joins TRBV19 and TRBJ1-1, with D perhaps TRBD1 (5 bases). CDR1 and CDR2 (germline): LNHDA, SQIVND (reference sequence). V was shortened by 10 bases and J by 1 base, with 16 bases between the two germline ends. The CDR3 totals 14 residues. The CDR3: CATLSWGGNTEAFF. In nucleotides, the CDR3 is TGTGCCACCCTTTCGTGGGGGGGGAACACTGAAGCTTTCTTT. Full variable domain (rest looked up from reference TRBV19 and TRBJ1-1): DGGITQSPKYLFRKEGQNVTLSCEQNLNHDAMYWYRQDPGQGLRLIYYSQIVNDFQKGDIAEGYSVSREKKESFPLTVTSAQKNPTAFYLCATLSWGGNTEAFFGQGTRLTVV.

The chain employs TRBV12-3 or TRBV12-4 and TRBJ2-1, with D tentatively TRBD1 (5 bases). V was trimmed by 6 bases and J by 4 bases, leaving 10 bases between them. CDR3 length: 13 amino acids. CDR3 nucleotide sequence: TGTGCCAGCAGCCCGGACAATTACAATGAGCAGTTCTTC. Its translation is CASSPDNYNEQFF.

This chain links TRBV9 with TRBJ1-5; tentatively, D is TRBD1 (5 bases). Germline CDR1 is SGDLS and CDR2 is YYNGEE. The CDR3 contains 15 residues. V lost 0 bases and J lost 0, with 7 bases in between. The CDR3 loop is CASSVGGNSNQPQHF. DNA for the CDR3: TGTGCCAGCAGCGTAGGGGGCAATAGCAATCAGCCCCAGCATTTT. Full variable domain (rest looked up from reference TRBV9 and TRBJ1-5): DSGVTQTPKHLITATGQRVTLRCSPRSGDLSVYWYQQSLDQGLQFLIQYYNGEERAKGNILERFSAQQFPDLHSELNLSSLELGDSALYFCASSVGGNSNQPQHFGDGTRLSIL.

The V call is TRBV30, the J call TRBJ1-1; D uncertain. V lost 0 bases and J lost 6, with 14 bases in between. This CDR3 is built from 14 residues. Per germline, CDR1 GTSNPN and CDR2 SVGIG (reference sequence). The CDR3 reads CAWSVPGEGAEAFF. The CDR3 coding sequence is TGTGCCTGGAGTGTCCCGGGAGAGGGCGCTGAAGCTTTCTTT.

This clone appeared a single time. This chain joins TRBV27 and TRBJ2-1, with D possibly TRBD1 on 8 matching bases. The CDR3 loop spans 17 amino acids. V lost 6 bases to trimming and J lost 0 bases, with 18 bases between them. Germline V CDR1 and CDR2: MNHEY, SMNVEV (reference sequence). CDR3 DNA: TGTGCCAGCAGCGGGGAGGGGACAGGCAGCTCCTACAATGAGCAGTTCTTC. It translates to CASSGEGTGSSYNEQFF.

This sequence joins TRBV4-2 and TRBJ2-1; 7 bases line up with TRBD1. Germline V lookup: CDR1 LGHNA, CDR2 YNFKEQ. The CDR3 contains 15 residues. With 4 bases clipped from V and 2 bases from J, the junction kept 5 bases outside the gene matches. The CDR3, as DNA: TGTGCCAGCAGCCGGTCCGGGACAGCCTACAATGAGCAGTTCTTC. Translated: CASSRSGTAYNEQFF.

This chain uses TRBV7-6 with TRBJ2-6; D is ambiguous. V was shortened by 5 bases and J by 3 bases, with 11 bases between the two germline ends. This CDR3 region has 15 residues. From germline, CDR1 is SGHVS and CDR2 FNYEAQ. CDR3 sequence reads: CASSHGSVGANVLTF. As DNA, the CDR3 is TGTGCCAGCAGCCACGGAAGCGTTGGGGCCAACGTCCTGACTTTC.

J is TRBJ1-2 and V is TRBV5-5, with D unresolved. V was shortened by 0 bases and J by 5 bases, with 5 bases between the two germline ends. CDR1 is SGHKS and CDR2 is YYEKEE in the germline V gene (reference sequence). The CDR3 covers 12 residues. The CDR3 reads CASSLVMYGYTF. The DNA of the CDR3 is TGTGCCAGCAGCTTGGTTATGTATGGCTACACCTTC.

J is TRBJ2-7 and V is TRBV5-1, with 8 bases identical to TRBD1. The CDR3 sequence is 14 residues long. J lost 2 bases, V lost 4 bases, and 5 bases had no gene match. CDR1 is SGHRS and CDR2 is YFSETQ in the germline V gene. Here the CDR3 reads CASSTWTGTYEQYF. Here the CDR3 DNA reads TGCGCCAGCAGCACCTGGACAGGGACCTACGAGCAGTACTTC.

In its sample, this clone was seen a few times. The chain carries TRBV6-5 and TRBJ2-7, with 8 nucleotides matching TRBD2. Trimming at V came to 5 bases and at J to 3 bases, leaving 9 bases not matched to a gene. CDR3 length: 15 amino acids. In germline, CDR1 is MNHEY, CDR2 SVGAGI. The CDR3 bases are TGTGCCAGCAGTCGTTATACTAGCGGAAGCTACGAGCAGTACTTC. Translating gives CASSRYTSGSYEQYF.

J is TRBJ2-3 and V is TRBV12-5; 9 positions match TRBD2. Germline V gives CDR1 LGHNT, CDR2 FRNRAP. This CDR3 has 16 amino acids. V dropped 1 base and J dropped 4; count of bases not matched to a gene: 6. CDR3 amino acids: CASGLDSSGVSDTQYF. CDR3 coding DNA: TGTGCTAGTGGTTTGGACTCTAGCGGGGTGTCAGATACGCAGTATTTT.